Given below is one T cell receptor (beta chain) in context. It has no known antigen specificity. Base qualities are not at hand, and no much larger clone is one base apart. The library came from multiplex PCR. The sequencer was an Illumina HiSeq 4000. CDR3 regions were amplified by Arm-PCR with iRepertoire HTBI primers to construct TCR beta libraries. Before sequencing, the PCR products underwent gel purification. In the source study's methods: Across samples, around 62 TRBV and roughly 15 TRBJ segments were identified and used for gene usage analysis of CDR3 amino acid clonotypes. COPE and FqMerger were used to merge filtered high-quality paired reads into contigs. BLAST was used to align contigs to IMGT TRBV, TRBD and TRBJ reference genes, with CDR3 defined following IMGT. Any clonotype with a frequency above 0.1% was counted as a highly expanded clone. Repertoire diversity was measured by Shannon entropy, and V-J evenness by the Gini coefficient. Clonotypes shared by more than one individual were considered public. TCRdb reprocessing: public reads trimmed at Q25 with fastp, clones called with MiXCR, in-frame beta chains kept. Each entry merges the rows of one CDR3 protein and shows their most common DNA and genes. It is TCRdb's table, rather than the study itself, that gives the V and J calls and clone size. In this sample the table shows approximately 500,000 distinct CDR3 sequences, 20% to 25% of which occur a single time. The ten largest clones represent approximately 6.4% of the sample.

This record comes from a study of regulatory T cells in long-lasting Graves disease (dated by TCRdb to the early 2020s). Describing the broader study: Persistent Graves' disease was defined as persistently positive TSH receptor autoantibodies together with antithyroid drug treatment for over 5 years. Persistent Graves' disease patients were compared with newly diagnosed Graves' disease patients by peripheral blood TCR sequencing and RNA sequencing. The study took place in China and was registered as a clinical trial. TCR sequencing covered roughly 13 persistent and 20 or so newly diagnosed Graves' disease patients, some 33 samples in total. Persistent Graves' disease patients in the clinical cohort had taken antithyroid drugs for 9.5 to 13 years on average. The investigation overall reported the following: The authors acknowledged the small sample size as a limitation that may reduce accuracy. Persistent disease showed preferential use of TRBV28, TRBJ1-2 and TRBJ2-5, whereas newly diagnosed disease favored TRBV20-1 and TRBJ2-1. Persistent Graves' disease patients showed lower TCR Shannon entropy and fewer highly expanded clones than newly diagnosed patients, suggesting clonal expansion. Sequencing and analysis were limited to the TCR beta chain. A larger number of public clonotypes was shared among persistent patients (approximately 2,500) than among newly diagnosed patients (about 990). Because the primary lesion, thyroid tissue, could not be accessed, the study looked at peripheral blood alone.

This sample's time point label indicates: persistent/refractory GD, antithyroid drugs over 5 years with positive TRAb. For both TCR sequencing and RNA sequencing, RNA was extracted from PBMCs in TRIzol. The diagnosis of Graves' disease was made according to American Thyroid Association guidelines. The patients came from an endocrinology department in Xi'an, China. Each patient gave approximately 10 milliliters of peripheral blood, collected in an EDTA anticoagulant tube. Ficoll Paque Plus density gradient separation was used to isolate PBMCs, and no further T cell sorting was done. An Agilent 2100 Bioanalyzer and agarose gel were used to check RNA quality, and a NanoDrop 2000 was used to measure RNA concentration. The V end gives up 2 bases and the J end 7 bases, leaving 8 bases in the junction not matched to a gene. The CDR3 goes from the cysteine to the phenylalanine over 16 residues. Only the CDR3 part of the read is kept: 48 bases, read in frame from the first base. Per the germline V gene, SGHTA is the CDR1 and FQGNSA is the CDR2.

This chain is built from TRBV7-2 and TRBJ2-1, with 10 bases aligning to TRBD2. This receptor was identified in a female donor with Graves disease. The sequences come from peripheral blood mononuclear cells (PBMCs), collected when the disease was refractory, from a patient treated with antithyroid drugs. The CDR3 reads as follows: CASSLLRSGRGNEQFF. The DNA sequence reads TGTGCCAGCAGCTTATTAAGGAGCGGGAGGGGAAATGAGCAGTTCTTC.